This record looks at one TCR beta chain sequence and its context. These data belong to a study of OX40 agonist ivuxolimab in advanced cancers. For the study at large: The treatment was a fully human IgG2 OX40 agonist, ivuxolimab.

Peripheral blood came from all dose cohorts at three timepoints. Only in-frame clones appear in the TCRdb table, and some are missing; sequencing was by immunoSEQ multiplex PCR. The repertoire holds about 60,000 clones, with approximately 90% as singletons. The receptor was derived from an adult with an advanced solid tumor such as melanoma, head and neck, liver or kidney cancer. Sequencing was performed on CD4+ or CD8+ T cells sorted from blood, taken in a trial of the OX40 agonist ivuxolimab.

For the CDR3, the DNA is TGTGCCAGCAGCCAGACAGTCTCCTACGAGCAGTACTTC. Its translation is CASSQTVSYEQYF. This chain connects TRBV11-3 to TRBJ2-7; possibly TRBD1 for D (5 bases). The V gene's germline CDR1 is SGHNT and CDR2 YENEEA. This CDR3 has 13 residues. V was clipped by 5 bases and J by 0 bases, with 8 bases between them.